The 32 T cell receptor beta chains below were found in one sample sequenced in a study of OX40 agonist ivuxolimab in advanced cancers. The assay was immunoSEQ multiplex PCR, and TCRdb's table has in-frame clones only and misses some. The table lists fewer than 85,000 clones, roughly 90% of them singletons. Sequenced here: CD4+ or CD8+ T cells sorted from blood, sampled in a trial of the OX40 agonist ivuxolimab. These receptors were collected from an adult with an advanced solid tumor such as melanoma, head and neck, liver or kidney cancer.

The chain joins TRBV30 to TRBJ2-5; D is ambiguous. The CDR3 totals 14 residues. CDR1 is GTSNPN, CDR2 SVGIG, per germline (reference sequence). The germline V and J ends were trimmed by 2 bases and 4 bases, with 14 bases remaining between them. The CDR3 is CAWSFSRVVETQYF. CDR3 nucleotide sequence: TGTGCCTGGAGTTTTAGTAGGGTCGTAGAGACCCAGTACTTC.

The CDR3 nucleotides read TGTGCCAGCTCACCCGCAGGGAGCCGAGAGACCCAGTACTTC. The encoded protein is CASSPAGSRETQYF. V gene TRBV18 combines with J gene TRBJ2-5; the D gene could be TRBD1 or TRBD2 (5 bases each). V was cut by 3 bases and J by 4 bases, with 12 bases left in between. CDR1 KGHSH and CDR2 LQKENI come from the germline V gene. The CDR3 has 14 amino acids.

The V gene is TRBV5-1, the J gene TRBJ2-2, with D possibly TRBD2 on 5 matching bases. Trimming pared 2 bases from V and 5 bases from J, leaving 10 bases between. This CDR3 is 14 amino acids long. Germline assignment: CDR1 SGHRS and CDR2 YFSETQ. The CDR3 here is CASSFTGETGELFF. DNA of the CDR3: TGCGCCAGCAGCTTTACCGGGGAAACCGGGGAGCTGTTTTTT.

The chain links TRBV9 to TRBJ2-1; D is undetermined. The CDR3 is made up of 12 amino acids. V dropped 4 bases and J dropped 9 bases, with 11 bases sitting between them. Germline CDR1 SGDLS, CDR2 YYNGEE. The chain's CDR3 is CASSSTGFEQFF. In DNA, the CDR3 is TGTGCCAGCAGCTCCACTGGGTTTGAGCAGTTCTTC.

V is TRBV5-1 and J is TRBJ2-2; TRBD2 matches 8 bases. Per germline, CDR1 SGHRS and CDR2 YFSETQ. Trimming at V came to 4 bases and at J to 6 bases, leaving 8 bases not matched to a gene. This CDR3 region has 15 residues. CDR3 loop: CASSISGIKAGELFF. Here the CDR3 DNA reads TGCGCCAGCAGCATTAGCGGGATAAAGGCCGGGGAGCTGTTTTTT.

V and J are TRBV2 and TRBJ2-4; D gene ambiguous. With 7 bases removed from V and 1 base from J, the gap between germline ends came to 11 bases. The CDR3 length is 14 residues. The germline V gene encodes CDR1 SNHLY and CDR2 FYNNEI. This CDR3 reads CASIPQLAKNIQYF. The DNA of the CDR3 is TGTGCCAGCATCCCCCAACTGGCCAAAAACATTCAGTACTTC.

Only one count was recorded for this clone. This chain connects TRBV15 to TRBJ2-1; D is uncertain. V gave up 1 base and J gave up 8 bases, with 15 bases separating them. Germline V gene sequence: CDR1 LNHNV, CDR2 YYDKDF (reference sequence). The CDR3 contains 15 residues. CDR3 DNA: TGTGCCACCAGCAGAGGGTCATTAATATGGGATGAGCAGTTCTTC. Its protein product is CATSRGSLIWDEQFF.

In this sample, this clone turned up once. The V and J genes are TRBV10-3 and TRBJ2-3; 13 nucleotides line up with TRBD2. Trimming at V came to 6 bases and at J to 8 bases, leaving 8 bases not matched to a gene. There are 15 residues in the CDR3. Germline V gene data show CDR1 as ENHRY and CDR2 as SYGVKD. This CDR3 reads CAISGLAGAEGTQYF. DNA for the CDR3: TGTGCCATCAGCGGACTAGCGGGAGCGGAGGGTACGCAGTATTTT.

The rearrangement joins TRBV28 to TRBJ2-7, with D possibly TRBD2 on 7 matching bases. In germline, CDR1 is MDHEN, CDR2 SYDVKM. This CDR3 region has 14 residues. Trimming took off 8 bases at V and 7 bases at J, with 21 bases between the two ends. The CDR3: CASVPDGGAREQYF. DNA for the CDR3: TGTGCCAGCGTCCCCGATGGGGGGGCTCGTGAGCAGTACTTC.

The chain employs TRBV19 and TRBJ1-5; D is undetermined. The V gene lost 0 bases and the J gene lost 5 bases, with 11 bases spanning the gap. The CDR3 covers 15 residues. In germline, CDR1 is LNHDA, CDR2 SQIVND (reference sequence). CDR3 loop: CASSIDWSADQPQHF. The CDR3 nucleotides are TGTGCCAGTAGTATAGATTGGTCTGCGGATCAGCCCCAGCATTTT. The entire variable domain, with the rest obtained from reference TRBV19 and TRBJ1-5, is as follows: DGGITQSPKYLFRKEGQNVTLSCEQNLNHDAMYWYRQDPGQGLRLIYYSQIVNDFQKGDIAEGYSVSREKKESFPLTVTSAQKNPTAFYLCASSIDWSADQPQHFGDGTRLSIL.

This chain links TRBV28 with TRBJ2-7; tentatively, D is TRBD2 (5 bases). This CDR3 comprises 12 residues. Trimming stripped 8 bases from V and 2 bases from J, with 10 bases between. Germline V CDR1 and CDR2: MDHEN, SYDVKM. CDR3 sequence reads: CASRTRAYEQYF. As DNA, the CDR3 is TGTGCCAGCCGCACTAGAGCCTACGAGCAGTACTTC.

V gene TRBV5-4 combines with J gene TRBJ2-7, with 7 bases identical to TRBD1. Trimming took 6 bases from V and 3 from J; bases not matched to a gene: 9. The V gene's germline CDR1 is SGHNT and CDR2 YYREEE (reference sequence). This CDR3 has 14 residues. The CDR3 DNA reads as TGTGCCAGCACCCCCGGGACAGACGTCTACGAGCAGTACTTC. Its protein is CASTPGTDVYEQYF.

This clone was seen once. The gene calls are TRBV7-9 and TRBJ2-7; D is possibly TRBD1 (7 bases). Germline V gives CDR1 SEHNR, CDR2 FQNEAQ (reference sequence). The length of the CDR3 is 17 residues. Trimming removed 0 bases at V and 1 base at J, with 16 bases between. The DNA for the CDR3 is TGTGCCAGCAGCTTAGCGAGGTCGACAGGGAGGTCCTACGAGCAGTACTTC. Its protein product is CASSLARSTGRSYEQYF.

This sequence joins TRBV15 and TRBJ2-1, with D tentatively TRBD2 (5 bases). CDR1 LNHNV and CDR2 YYDKDF come from the germline V gene (reference sequence). V lost 1 base and J 7 bases, leaving 14 bases between the germline ends. This CDR3 spans 15 amino acids. CDR3 in amino acids: CATSRGGTGGNEQFF. The CDR3 DNA reads as TGTGCCACCAGCAGAGGGGGTACGGGCGGGAATGAGCAGTTCTTC.

The chain employs TRBV6-5 and TRBJ2-7; TRBD1 agrees at 8 bases. This CDR3 region has 15 residues. J gave up 5 bases and V 6 bases, and 12 bases lay outside the gene matches. Germline CDR1 reads MNHEY; CDR2 reads SVGAGI. DNA of the CDR3: TGTGCCAGCAGCCACCCCGGACAGGGTGACCACGAGCAGTACTTC. Residues: CASSHPGQGDHEQYF.

The V call is TRBV7-2, the J call TRBJ1-2; TRBD1 might be the D (5 bases). The CDR3 has 11 amino acids. The germline V gene encodes CDR1 SGHTA and CDR2 FQGNSA. V was cut by 7 bases and J by 10 bases, with 13 bases left in between. The CDR3, as DNA: TGTGCCAGCACCGGGGGGGGAGACTACACCTTC. It specifies CASTGGGDYTF.

This clone is a singleton in its sample. The rearrangement joins TRBV14 to TRBJ2-1; no definite D call. The V gene's germline CDR1 is SGHDN and CDR2 FVKESK. Trimming took off 4 bases at V and 7 bases at J, with 14 bases between the two ends. The CDR3 sequence is 14 residues long. CDR3 nucleotide sequence: TGTGCCAGCAGCCGCAACCATAGAGGTAATGAGCAGTTCTTC. This gives the protein CASSRNHRGNEQFF.

The chain employs TRBV7-9 and TRBJ1-2; 7 nucleotides align to TRBD1. CDR3 length: 18 amino acids. CDR1 and CDR2 (germline): SEHNR, FQNEAQ (reference sequence). J lost 5 bases, V lost 1 base, and 16 bases had no gene match. CDR3 sequence: CASSLGPEGALSGYGYTF. CDR3 in DNA: TGTGCCAGCAGCTTAGGGCCAGAGGGGGCTTTATCGGGATATGGCTACACCTTC.

V usage is TRBV30 and J usage is TRBJ2-5; 8 positions match TRBD2. Unmatched junction bases numbered 15, after V lost 4 bases and J lost 5 bases. The CDR3 is 16 amino acids. Germline V CDR1 and CDR2: GTSNPN, SVGIG (reference sequence). As DNA, the CDR3 is TGTGCCTGGACTAGCGGGTTCTCTTACCAGTTTGAGACCCAGTACTTC. It encodes CAWTSGFSYQFETQYF.

This clone appeared once. This sequence joins TRBV28 and TRBJ1-1; 10 bases align to TRBD1. The CDR3 totals 14 residues. The germline V gene encodes CDR1 MDHEN and CDR2 SYDVKM. J gave up 5 bases and V 4 bases, and 4 bases lay outside the gene matches. CDR3 amino acids: CASSSDRGYTEAFF. DNA for the CDR3: TGTGCCAGCAGTTCGGACAGGGGGTATACTGAAGCTTTCTTT.

The rearrangement joins TRBV6-6 to TRBJ1-1; 9 bases fit TRBD1. This CDR3 is 16 amino acids long. V dropped 4 bases and J dropped 4; count of bases not matched to a gene: 10. Germline V gives CDR1 MNHNY, CDR2 SVGAGI (reference sequence). CDR3 bases: TGTGCCAGCAGTTTTACCTCAGGGACAGGGACCACTGAAGCTTTCTTT. This codes for CASSFTSGTGTTEAFF.

The chain employs TRBV18 and TRBJ2-3; unclear D gene. The germline gives CDR1 KGHSH, CDR2 LQKENI. CDR3 length: 15 residues. The ends were cut back, 3 bases at V and 0 bases at J, with 10 bases in the middle. This chain's CDR3 is CASSPVVTSTDTQYF. CDR3 DNA sequence: TGTGCCAGCTCACCGGTCGTCACTAGCACAGATACGCAGTATTTT.

This chain joins TRBV28 and TRBJ2-1; either TRBD1 or TRBD2 may fit D (6 bases each). This CDR3 contains 13 residues. From germline, CDR1 is MDHEN and CDR2 SYDVKM. Trimming shortened V by 0 bases and J by 8 bases, and 8 bases separated the two germline ends. CDR3 protein: CASSLWGGHEQFF. DNA for the CDR3: TGTGCCAGCAGTTTATGGGGGGGCCATGAGCAGTTCTTC. Full variable domain (rest looked up from reference TRBV28 and TRBJ2-1): DVKVTQSSRYLVKRTGEKVFLECVQDMDHENMFWYRQDPGLGLRLIYFSYDVKMKEKGDIPEGYSVSREKKERFSLILESASTNQTSMYLCASSLWGGHEQFFGPGTRLTVL.

The V gene is TRBV11-2, the J gene TRBJ2-6; D possibly corresponds to TRBD2 (5 bases). In germline, CDR1 is SGHAT, CDR2 FQNNGV. This CDR3 has 16 amino acids. The V end was cut by 2 bases, the J end by 0 bases, with 8 bases between. The CDR3 DNA reads TGTGCCAGCAGCTTATATCGGGGCTCTGGGGCCAACGTCCTGACTTTC. Translation: CASSLYRGSGANVLTF.

In its sample, this clone was seen once. This rearrangement joins TRBV7-2 to TRBJ1-6; D is uncertain. Trimming left V 1 base short and J 5 bases short, with 9 bases between. The CDR3 contains 15 residues. In germline, CDR1 is SGHTA, CDR2 FQGNSA. CDR3: CASSLGVGNNSPLHF. CDR3 DNA sequence: TGTGCCAGCAGCTTAGGGGTAGGGAATAATTCACCCCTCCACTTT.

In this sample, this clone turned up once. This chain joins TRBV6-5 and TRBJ2-3; D not resolved. The germline V and J ends were trimmed by 0 bases and 6 bases, with 10 bases remaining between them. The CDR3 is made up of 14 amino acids. The germline CDR1 and CDR2 sequences are MNHEY and SVGAGI. CDR3 nucleotide sequence: TGTGCCAGCAGTTACTCGACCACCCTGGATACGCAGTATTTT. Translated, it gives CASSYSTTLDTQYF.

The chain links TRBV7-9 to TRBJ1-1; 9 nucleotides align to TRBD1. The CDR3 is 15 residues long. The V and J ends lost 5 bases and 4 bases, in that order; junction bases with no gene match: 8. Germline-derived CDR1 and CDR2 are SEHNR and FQNEAQ (reference sequence). The DNA of the CDR3 is TGTGCCAGCAGCCTACAGGGGGCGCCGAGCACTGAAGCTTTCTTT. Protein sequence: CASSLQGAPSTEAFF.

The genes are TRBV15 and TRBJ2-7; the D gene is possibly TRBD1 (6 bases). This CDR3 is 14 amino acids long. In germline, CDR1 is LNHNV, CDR2 YYDKDF (reference sequence). V was pared by 0 bases and J by 5 bases, with 11 bases between. CDR3 region: CATSRDRGPHEQYF. The CDR3 coding sequence is TGTGCCACCAGCAGAGACAGGGGTCCCCACGAGCAGTACTTC.

V is TRBV7-2 and J is TRBJ2-3; 7 bases are a match to TRBD2. The V gene end was trimmed by 3 bases and the J gene end by 0 bases; junction bases not matched to a gene: 3. The CDR3 covers 15 residues. CDR1 and CDR2 from the germline V gene are SGHTA and FQGNSA. CDR3 sequence (DNA): TGTGCCAGCAGCTTGCCTAGCGGAAGCACAGATACGCAGTATTTT. This gives the protein CASSLPSGSTDTQYF.

The chain joins TRBV5-1 to TRBJ2-5, with no clear D. CDR1 and CDR2 from the germline V gene are SGHRS and YFSETQ. This CDR3 is 12 amino acids long. Trimming took 0 bases from V and 1 from J, leaving 1 base between them. This CDR3 reads CASSLGQETQYF. The CDR3 region has the DNA TGCGCCAGCAGCTTGGGCCAAGAGACCCAGTACTTC.

The chain has TRBV5-1 and TRBJ1-5, with 8 bases identical to TRBD1. Germline V gene data show CDR1 as SGHRS and CDR2 as YFSETQ. Trimming cost V 4 bases and J 2 bases; bases outside gene matches: 5. This CDR3 has 15 residues. The CDR3, as DNA: TGCGCCAGCAGCCCGACAGGGGTCGGCAATCAGCCCCAGCATTTT. Residues: CASSPTGVGNQPQHF. Based on the CDR3 plus reference TRBV5-1 and TRBJ1-5, the full variable domain is KAGVTQTPRYLIKTRGQQVTLSCSPISGHRSVSWYQQTPGQGLQFLFEYFSETQRNKGNFPGRFSGRQFSNSRSEMNVSTLELGDSALYLCASSPTGVGNQPQHFGDGTRLSIL.

J is TRBJ2-5 and V is TRBV7-2; 11 bases align to TRBD2. CDR1 is SGHTA, CDR2 FQGNSA, per germline. The CDR3 runs to 15 residues. Unmatched junction bases numbered 2, after V lost 4 bases and J lost 1 base. CDR3 nucleotide sequence: TGTGCCAGCAGCTCGACTAGCGGGGTCCAAGAGACCCAGTACTTC. Encoded protein: CASSSTSGVQETQYF.